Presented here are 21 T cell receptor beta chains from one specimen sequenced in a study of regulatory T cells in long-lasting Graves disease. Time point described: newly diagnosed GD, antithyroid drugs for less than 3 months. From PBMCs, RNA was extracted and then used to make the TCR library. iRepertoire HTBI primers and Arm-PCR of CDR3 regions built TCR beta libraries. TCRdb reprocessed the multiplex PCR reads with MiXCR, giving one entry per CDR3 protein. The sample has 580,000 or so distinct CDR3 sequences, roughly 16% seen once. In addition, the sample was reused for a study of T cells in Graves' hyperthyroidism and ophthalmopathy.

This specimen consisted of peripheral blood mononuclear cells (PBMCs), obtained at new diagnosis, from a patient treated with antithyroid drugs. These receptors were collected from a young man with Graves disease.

CDR3 in DNA: TGCGCCAGCGGAGGACAGGGAACCGGGGAGCTGTTTTTT. This translates into CASGGQGTGELFF. The chain has TRBV5-1 and TRBJ2-2; 8 nucleotides line up with TRBD1. Germline V CDR1 and CDR2: SGHRS, YFSETQ. The CDR3 is 13 residues long. V dropped 7 bases and J dropped 5; count of bases not matched to a gene: 4.

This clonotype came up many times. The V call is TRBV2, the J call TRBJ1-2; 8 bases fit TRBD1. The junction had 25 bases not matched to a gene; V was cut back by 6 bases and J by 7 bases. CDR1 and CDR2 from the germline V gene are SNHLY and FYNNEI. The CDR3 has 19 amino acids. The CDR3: CASRQGVVPPDNGVSGYTF. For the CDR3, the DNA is TGTGCCAGCAGACAGGGGGTGGTCCCACCGGATAACGGCGTAAGTGGCTACACCTTC.

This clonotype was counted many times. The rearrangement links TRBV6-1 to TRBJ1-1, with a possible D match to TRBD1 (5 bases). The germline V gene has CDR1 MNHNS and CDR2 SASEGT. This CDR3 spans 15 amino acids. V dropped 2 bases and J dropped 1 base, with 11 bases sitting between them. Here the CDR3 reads CASSELRQGNTEAFF. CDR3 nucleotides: TGTGCCAGCAGTGAACTACGGCAGGGGAACACTGAAGCTTTCTTT.

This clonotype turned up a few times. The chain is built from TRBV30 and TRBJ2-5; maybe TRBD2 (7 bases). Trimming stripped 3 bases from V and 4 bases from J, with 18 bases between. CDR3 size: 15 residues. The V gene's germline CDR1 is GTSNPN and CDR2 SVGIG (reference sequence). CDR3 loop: CAWRLGRRGGETQYF. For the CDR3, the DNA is TGTGCCTGGAGGTTGGGTAGGAGGGGGGGAGAGACCCAGTACTTC.

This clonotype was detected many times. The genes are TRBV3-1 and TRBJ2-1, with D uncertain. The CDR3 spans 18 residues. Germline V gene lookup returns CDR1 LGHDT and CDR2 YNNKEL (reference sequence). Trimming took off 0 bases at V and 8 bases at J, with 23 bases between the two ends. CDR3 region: CASSQEVGGEHVVDEQFF. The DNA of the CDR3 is TGTGCCAGCAGCCAAGAGGTGGGCGGAGAACATGTCGTGGATGAGCAGTTCTTC.

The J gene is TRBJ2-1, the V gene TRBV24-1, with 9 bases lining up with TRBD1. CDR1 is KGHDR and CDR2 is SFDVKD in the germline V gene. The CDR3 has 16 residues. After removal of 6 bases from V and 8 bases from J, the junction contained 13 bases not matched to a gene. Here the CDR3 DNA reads TGTGCCACCAGTCAGGCCGGGACAGGGCAAGAACATGAGCAGTTCTTC. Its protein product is CATSQAGTGQEHEQFF.

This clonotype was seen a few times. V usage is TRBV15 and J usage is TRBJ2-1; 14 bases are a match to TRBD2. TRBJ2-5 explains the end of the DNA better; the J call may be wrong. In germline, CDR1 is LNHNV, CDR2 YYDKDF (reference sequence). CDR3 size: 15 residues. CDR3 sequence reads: CATSRGTSGRETQYF. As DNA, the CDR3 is TGTGCCACCAGCAGAGGGACTAGCGGGAGGGAGACCCAGTACTTC.

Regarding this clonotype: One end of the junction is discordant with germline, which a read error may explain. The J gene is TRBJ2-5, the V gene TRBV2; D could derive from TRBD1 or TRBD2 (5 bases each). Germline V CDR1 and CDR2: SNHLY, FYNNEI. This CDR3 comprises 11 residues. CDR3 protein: CASSELLGANF. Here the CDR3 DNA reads TGTGCCAGCAGCGAACTACTAGGGGCCAACTTC.

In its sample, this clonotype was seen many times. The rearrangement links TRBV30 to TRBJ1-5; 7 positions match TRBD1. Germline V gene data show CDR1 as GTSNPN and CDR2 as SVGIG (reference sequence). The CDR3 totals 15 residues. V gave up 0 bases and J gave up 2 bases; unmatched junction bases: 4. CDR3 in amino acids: CAWSVGQEGNQPQHF. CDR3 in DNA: TGTGCCTGGAGTGTTGGACAGGAGGGCAATCAGCCCCAGCATTTT.

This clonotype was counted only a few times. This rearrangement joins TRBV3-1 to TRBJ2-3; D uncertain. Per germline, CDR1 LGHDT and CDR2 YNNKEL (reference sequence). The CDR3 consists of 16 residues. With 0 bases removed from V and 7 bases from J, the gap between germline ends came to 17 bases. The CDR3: CASSQEDVGLFHTQYF. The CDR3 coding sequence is TGTGCCAGCAGCCAAGAGGACGTAGGCCTTTTCCATACGCAGTATTTT.

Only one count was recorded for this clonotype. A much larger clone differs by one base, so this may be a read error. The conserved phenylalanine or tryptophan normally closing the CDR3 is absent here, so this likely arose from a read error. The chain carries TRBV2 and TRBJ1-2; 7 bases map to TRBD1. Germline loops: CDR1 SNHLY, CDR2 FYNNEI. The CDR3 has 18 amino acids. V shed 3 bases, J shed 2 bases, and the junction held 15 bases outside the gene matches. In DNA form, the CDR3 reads TGTGCCAGCAGTGATCTGGGGACAGCCAAAGCCAAAAACTATGGCTACACCCTC. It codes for CASSDLGTAKAKNYGYTL.

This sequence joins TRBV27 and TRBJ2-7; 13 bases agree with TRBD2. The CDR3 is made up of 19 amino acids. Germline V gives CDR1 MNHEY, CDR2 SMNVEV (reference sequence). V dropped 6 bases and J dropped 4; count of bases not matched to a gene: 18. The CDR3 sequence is CASRSLGGVTSGRTYEQYF. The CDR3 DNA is TGTGCCAGCAGGTCCTTAGGGGGGGTGACTAGCGGGAGGACATACGAGCAGTACTTC.

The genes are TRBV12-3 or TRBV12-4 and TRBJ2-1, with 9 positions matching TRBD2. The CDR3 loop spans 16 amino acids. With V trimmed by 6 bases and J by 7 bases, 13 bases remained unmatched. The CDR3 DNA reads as TGTGCCAGCAGCGCCTCCGGGACTAGCCGAAAAAATGAGCAGTTCTTC. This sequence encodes CASSASGTSRKNEQFF.

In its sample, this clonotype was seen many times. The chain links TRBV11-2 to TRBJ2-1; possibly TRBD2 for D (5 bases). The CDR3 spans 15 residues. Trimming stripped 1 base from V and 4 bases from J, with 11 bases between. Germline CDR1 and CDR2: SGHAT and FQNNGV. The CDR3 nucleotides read TGTGCCAGCAGCTTAGTAACTAGTGTATACAATGAGCAGTTCTTC. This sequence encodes CASSLVTSVYNEQFF.

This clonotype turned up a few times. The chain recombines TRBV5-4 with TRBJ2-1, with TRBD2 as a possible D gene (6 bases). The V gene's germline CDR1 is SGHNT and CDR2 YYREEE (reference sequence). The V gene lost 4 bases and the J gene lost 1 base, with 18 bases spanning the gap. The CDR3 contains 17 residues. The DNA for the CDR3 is TGTGCCAGCAGCCGGGGGACCCCCCGCGGATCCTACAATGAGCAGTTCTTC. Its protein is CASSRGTPRGSYNEQFF.

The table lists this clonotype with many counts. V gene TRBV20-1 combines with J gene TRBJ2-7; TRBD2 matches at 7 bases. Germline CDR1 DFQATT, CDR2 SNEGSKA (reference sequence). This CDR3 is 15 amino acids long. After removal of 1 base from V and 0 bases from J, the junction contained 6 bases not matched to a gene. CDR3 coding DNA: TGCAGTGCTAGAGGTCTAGCGGCAATCTCCTACGAGCAGTACTTC. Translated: CSARGLAAISYEQYF.

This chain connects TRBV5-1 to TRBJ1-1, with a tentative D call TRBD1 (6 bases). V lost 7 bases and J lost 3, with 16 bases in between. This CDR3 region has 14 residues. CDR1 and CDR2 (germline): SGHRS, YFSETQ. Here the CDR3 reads CASAPTGGYTEAFF. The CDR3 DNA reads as TGCGCCAGCGCTCCGACAGGAGGCTACACTGAAGCTTTCTTT.

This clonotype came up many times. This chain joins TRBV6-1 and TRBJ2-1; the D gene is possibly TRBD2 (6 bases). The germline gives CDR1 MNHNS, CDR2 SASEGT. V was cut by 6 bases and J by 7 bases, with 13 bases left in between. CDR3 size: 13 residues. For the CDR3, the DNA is TGTGCCAGCAGCACGTGGGCGGGGAATGAGCAGTTCTTC. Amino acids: CASSTWAGNEQFF.

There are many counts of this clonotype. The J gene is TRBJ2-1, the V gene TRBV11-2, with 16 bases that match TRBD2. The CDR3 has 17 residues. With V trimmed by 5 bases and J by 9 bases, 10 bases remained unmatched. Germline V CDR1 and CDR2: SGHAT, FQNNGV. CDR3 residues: CASSRTTGTSGRAEQFF. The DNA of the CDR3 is TGTGCCAGCAGCCGAACTACTGGGACTAGCGGGAGGGCTGAGCAGTTCTTC.

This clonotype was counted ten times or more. The DNA of the CDR3 is TGCAGTGCCGACAGGACTAGCGGGCTTCAAGAGACCCAGTACTTC. Amino acid sequence: CSADRTSGLQETQYF. This chain links TRBV20-1 with TRBJ2-5; 11 positions agree with TRBD2. This CDR3 is built from 15 residues. Germline V gives CDR1 DFQATT, CDR2 SNEGSKA (reference sequence). The V gene end was trimmed by 6 bases and the J gene end by 2 bases; junction bases not matched to a gene: 8.

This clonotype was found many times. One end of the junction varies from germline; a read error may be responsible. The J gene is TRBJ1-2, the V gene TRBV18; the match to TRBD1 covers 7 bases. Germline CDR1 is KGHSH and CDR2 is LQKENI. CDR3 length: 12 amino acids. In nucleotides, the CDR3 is TGTGCCAGCTCACCCGGAGGGGACAGACCTCTTTTC. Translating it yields CASSPGGDRPLF.